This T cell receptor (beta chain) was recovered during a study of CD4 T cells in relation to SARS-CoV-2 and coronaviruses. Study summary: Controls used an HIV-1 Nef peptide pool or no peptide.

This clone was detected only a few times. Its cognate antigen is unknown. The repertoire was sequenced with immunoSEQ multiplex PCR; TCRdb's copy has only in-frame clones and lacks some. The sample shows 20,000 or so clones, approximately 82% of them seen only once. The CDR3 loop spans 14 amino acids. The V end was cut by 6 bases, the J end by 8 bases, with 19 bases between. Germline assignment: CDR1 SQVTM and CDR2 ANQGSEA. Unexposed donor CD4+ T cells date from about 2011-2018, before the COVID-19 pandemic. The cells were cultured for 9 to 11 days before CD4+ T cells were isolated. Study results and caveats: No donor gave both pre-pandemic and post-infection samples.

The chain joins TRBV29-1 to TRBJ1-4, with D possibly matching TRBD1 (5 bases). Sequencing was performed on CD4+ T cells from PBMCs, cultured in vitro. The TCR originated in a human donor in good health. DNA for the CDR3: TGCAGCGTGGCGCAGGGTTTGCGGAGAGAAAAACTGTTTTTT. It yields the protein CSVAQGLRREKLFF. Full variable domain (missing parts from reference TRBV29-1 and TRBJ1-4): SAVISQKPSRDICQRGTSLTIQCQVDSQVTMMFWYRQQPGQSLTLIATANQGSEATYESGFVIDKFPISRPNLTFSTLTVSNMSPEDSSIYLCSVAQGLRREKLFFGSGTQLSVL.